Each of the 28 T cell receptor beta chains below was sequenced from the same sample in a study of blood T cell repertoires in COVID-19. The assay was immunoSEQ multiplex PCR, and TCRdb's table has in-frame clones only and misses some. The sample has approximately 180,000 clones; about 87% are singletons. Sequencing was done on a sample of peripheral blood. The receptors come from a man aged 35 to 55 with active or convalescent COVID-19.

V usage is TRBV6-5 and J usage is TRBJ1-6; the D is unclear. The V gene's germline CDR1 is MNHEY and CDR2 SVGAGI. CDR3 length equals 14 residues. The germline V and J ends were trimmed by 8 bases and 5 bases, with 13 bases remaining between them. CDR3 amino acids: CASRRVPDNSPLHF. CDR3 sequence (DNA): TGTGCCAGCCGCCGGGTCCCTGATAATTCACCCCTCCACTTT.

This clone was seen a single time. The V call is TRBV11-2, the J call TRBJ2-1; TRBD1 matches at 11 bases. CDR1 SGHAT and CDR2 FQNNGV come from the germline V gene. Unmatched junction bases numbered 7, after V lost 5 bases and J lost 4 bases. The CDR3 spans 16 residues. The CDR3 sequence is CASSRGTGGRYNEQFF. In DNA form, the CDR3 reads TGTGCCAGCAGCCGCGGGACAGGGGGAAGGTACAATGAGCAGTTCTTC.

The chain combines TRBV6-1 with TRBJ1-1; TRBD1 might be the D (6 bases). This CDR3 has 15 residues. Germline V gene data show CDR1 as MNHNS and CDR2 as SASEGT. The germline V and J ends were trimmed by 0 bases and 1 base, with 9 bases remaining between them. Here the CDR3 DNA reads TGTGCCAGCAGTGAAGCGACGACAGGGAACACTGAAGCTTTCTTT. Translation: CASSEATTGNTEAFF.

The chain combines TRBV13 with TRBJ2-1, with D possibly being TRBD1 (6 bases). Trimming left V 3 bases short and J 0 bases short, with 9 bases between. The CDR3 totals 15 residues. CDR1 and CDR2 (germline): PRHDT, FYEKMQ (reference sequence). CDR3 nucleotides: TGTGCCAGCAGCTTCAGGGGATTCTCCTACAATGAGCAGTTCTTC. It is translated as CASSFRGFSYNEQFF.

As for this clone: In the same sample, other DNA sequences code for this CDR3. V is TRBV2 and J is TRBJ2-1; 11 nucleotides align to TRBD1. J gave up 5 bases and V 6 bases, and 3 bases lay outside the gene matches. Germline assignment: CDR1 SNHLY and CDR2 FYNNEI. The CDR3 is 14 residues long. As DNA, the CDR3 is TGTGCCAGCAGCCGGGACAGGGGGGACAATGAGCAGTTCTTC. Residues: CASSRDRGDNEQFF.

The chain carries TRBV6-2 or TRBV6-3 and TRBJ1-1; D perhaps matches TRBD1 (5 bases). The CDR3 length is 12 residues. The germline CDR1 and CDR2 sequences are MNHEY and SVGEGT. The V and J ends lost 5 bases and 4 bases respectively, with 8 bases between them. The DNA for the CDR3 is TGTGCCAGCAGTAGCGGGGGCACTGAAGCTTTCTTT. Translating gives CASSSGGTEAFF.

The sample holds one count of this clone. The rearrangement links TRBV5-4 to TRBJ2-3, with 7 bases that match TRBD2. This CDR3 contains 14 residues. Germline V gene data show CDR1 as SGHNT and CDR2 as YYREEE (reference sequence). Unmatched junction bases numbered 3, after V lost 0 bases and J lost 5 bases. Written as DNA, the CDR3 is TGTGCCAGCAGCTTGGCGGGGAGGGGAGATACGCAGTATTTT. Encoded protein: CASSLAGRGDTQYF.

The CDR3 loop reads CAISDTTGNSPLHF. CDR3 nucleotides: TGTGCCATCAGTGACACAACAGGCAATTCACCCCTCCACTTT. V gene TRBV10-3 combines with J gene TRBJ1-6, with a possible D match to TRBD1 (5 bases). CDR1 ENHRY and CDR2 SYGVKD come from the germline V gene. V was shortened by 3 bases and J by 7 bases, with 10 bases between the two germline ends. This CDR3 has 14 residues.

V is TRBV11-2 and J is TRBJ2-1, with 10 positions matching TRBD2. The CDR3 covers 15 residues. Germline CDR1 reads SGHAT; CDR2 reads FQNNGV. Losses at the gene ends were 5 bases for V and 3 bases for J; bases not matched to a gene: 4. The CDR3 loop reads CASSLQRGGYNEQFF. CDR3 nucleotides: TGTGCCAGCAGCCTCCAGCGGGGGGGCTACAATGAGCAGTTCTTC.

This chain connects TRBV13 to TRBJ2-2, with TRBD1 identical over 11 bases. CDR1 and CDR2 (germline): PRHDT, FYEKMQ (reference sequence). The CDR3 consists of 16 residues. The V and J ends lost 1 base and 5 bases, in that order; junction bases with no gene match: 3. The CDR3 DNA follows: TGTGCCAGCAGCTTAGTGGGACAGGGGGGTACCGGGGAGCTGTTTTTT. Protein sequence: CASSLVGQGGTGELFF.

This rearrangement joins TRBV11-2 to TRBJ1-1, with a possible D match to TRBD1 (5 bases). Germline V gives CDR1 SGHAT, CDR2 FQNNGV. This CDR3 contains 14 residues. The V end was cut by 2 bases, the J end by 3 bases, with 10 bases between. CDR3 residues: CASSLSRVDTEAFF. CDR3 coding DNA: TGTGCCAGCAGCTTATCCAGGGTCGACACTGAAGCTTTCTTT. The whole variable domain, filled in from reference TRBV11-2 and TRBJ1-1, reads EAGVAQSPRYKIIEKRQSVAFWCNPISGHATLYWYQQILGQGPKLLIQFQNNGVVDDSQLPKDRFSAERLKGVDSTLKIQPAKLEDSAVYLCASSLSRVDTEAFFGQGTRLTVV.

Many counts were recorded for this clone. The J gene is TRBJ2-1, the V gene TRBV28; TRBD2 matches 14 bases. Germline V gene data show CDR1 as MDHEN and CDR2 as SYDVKM. V was clipped by 5 bases and J by 3 bases; unmatched bases: 9. This CDR3 comprises 18 residues. CDR3: CASSGDGLAGGLYNEQFF. The CDR3, as DNA: TGTGCCAGCAGTGGGGACGGACTAGCGGGGGGACTCTACAATGAGCAGTTCTTC.

The chain links TRBV30 to TRBJ2-4; a weak D match, TRBD2 (5 bases). Trimming stripped 0 bases from V and 0 bases from J, with 9 bases between. Germline V gene lookup returns CDR1 GTSNPN and CDR2 SVGIG (reference sequence). This CDR3 is built from 15 residues. CDR3: CAWSVGRGAKNIQYF. In nucleotides, the CDR3 is TGTGCCTGGAGTGTAGGCCGGGGAGCCAAAAACATTCAGTACTTC.

This clone was counted once. The rearrangement uses TRBV5-4 and TRBJ2-2, with a weak D call TRBD2 (5 bases). Between the trimmed V and J ends, which lost 6 bases and 5 bases, there was a span of 17 bases. Germline CDR1 reads SGHNT; CDR2 reads YYREEE (reference sequence). The CDR3 loop spans 15 amino acids. CDR3 sequence reads: CASTLGSATTGELFF. CDR3 coding DNA: TGTGCCAGCACCCTGGGTAGCGCGACGACCGGGGAGCTGTTTTTT.

The chain is built from TRBV7-3 and TRBJ2-1, with 12 positions matching TRBD1. Trimming cost V 3 bases and J 10 bases; bases outside gene matches: 10. Germline V CDR1 and CDR2: SGHTA, FQGTGA. The CDR3 has 16 residues. The CDR3 nucleotides are TGTGCCAGCAGCTTGGGACAGGGGGCCGAGGCTGACGAGCAGTTCTTC. Its protein is CASSLGQGAEADEQFF. Looking up the rest from reference TRBV7-3 and TRBJ2-1 gives the full variable domain: GAGVSQTPSNKVTEKGKYVELRCDPISGHTALYWYRQSLGQGPEFLIYFQGTGAADDSGLPNDRFFAVRPEGSVSTLKIQRTERGDSAVYLCASSLGQGAEADEQFFGPGTRLTVL.

Only a few counts were recorded for this clone. CDR3 loop: CASSRDRGYTF. The CDR3 DNA follows: TGTGCCAGCAGCCGCGACAGGGGCTACACCTTC. The V gene is TRBV28, the J gene TRBJ1-2; D is perhaps TRBD1 (6 bases). Germline loops: CDR1 MDHEN, CDR2 SYDVKM. CDR3 length: 11 residues. Trimming stripped 6 bases from V and 8 bases from J, with 10 bases between.

This clone was detected only once. The J gene is TRBJ2-1, the V gene TRBV12-2; the table's D call TRBD1 went unverified against the DNA. TRBV12-2 is shown as a pseudogene. This CDR3 has 16 amino acids. The CDR3 region is CASRFPKGPWYNEQFF. In DNA form, the CDR3 reads TGTGCAAGTCGTTTCCCCAAGGGGCCATGGTACAATGAGCAGTTCTTC.

This sequence joins TRBV18 and TRBJ1-4, with 11 nucleotides matching TRBD1. The CDR3 consists of 16 residues. The germline V gene encodes CDR1 KGHSH and CDR2 LQKENI. Germline trimming cut 2 bases from V and 8 bases from J; bases unmatched to any gene: 7. Here the CDR3 DNA reads TGTGCCAGCTCACCATACCCGGGACAGGGGGACGAAAAACTGTTTTTT. It specifies CASSPYPGQGDEKLFF. The full variable domain, completed using reference TRBV18 and TRBJ1-4, is NAGVMQNPRHLVRRRGQEARLRCSPMKGHSHVYWYRQLPEEGLKFMVYLQKENIIDESGMPKERFSAEFPKEGPSILRIQQVVRGDSAAYFCASSPYPGQGDEKLFFGSGTQLSVL.

The chain joins TRBV30 to TRBJ1-2; D remains ambiguous. V shed 3 bases and J shed 5 bases, with 16 bases lying between them. Germline V CDR1 and CDR2: GTSNPN, SVGIG (reference sequence). CDR3 length: 14 residues. The CDR3 here is CAWSLPGRSYGYTF. For the CDR3, the DNA is TGTGCCTGGAGCCTCCCCGGGAGGAGTTATGGCTACACCTTC.

For this clone: An end of the junction does not agree with germline; a read error may underlie this. This chain links TRBV2 with TRBJ1-4; D is unresolved. The CDR3 is made up of 12 amino acids. Germline CDR1 SNHLY, CDR2 FYNNEI. The CDR3 reads CASREESGKLFF. The CDR3 bases are TGTGCCAGCAGGGAAGAATCGGGGAAACTGTTTTTT.

This clone turned up a few times. The rearrangement joins TRBV3-1 (or the pseudogene TRBV3-2) to TRBJ1-1; no firm D call. V was trimmed by 6 bases and J by 1 base, leaving 9 bases between them. The CDR3 loop spans 13 amino acids. Germline CDR1 LGHDT, CDR2 YNNKEL (reference sequence). Here the CDR3 DNA reads TGTGCCAGCAGTCCTAGTTGGAACACTGAAGCTTTCTTT. Translation gives CASSPSWNTEAFF.

The V call is TRBV6-5, the J call TRBJ2-5, with D maybe TRBD1 (6 bases). V lost 6 bases and J lost 4, with 12 bases in between. CDR1 is MNHEY, CDR2 SVGAGI, per germline. The CDR3 is 13 residues long. The CDR3 reads CASRSGDTETQYF. In DNA, the CDR3 is TGTGCCAGCAGGTCAGGGGATACAGAGACCCAGTACTTC.

The genes are TRBV7-9 and TRBJ1-4; D may be TRBD1 (5 bases). CDR3 length: 15 residues. Germline V gene sequence: CDR1 SEHNR, CDR2 FQNEAQ (reference sequence). V shed 5 bases and J shed 8 bases, with 18 bases lying between them. The CDR3 sequence is CASSMLGAGNEKLFF. The CDR3 nucleotides are TGTGCCAGCAGCATGCTTGGGGCAGGGAACGAAAAACTGTTTTTT.

The chain combines TRBV6-6 with TRBJ1-3; TRBD1 might be the D (5 bases). The CDR3 extends over 15 amino acids. The germline V and J ends were trimmed by 0 bases and 6 bases, with 12 bases remaining between them. Per germline, CDR1 MNHNY and CDR2 SVGAGI (reference sequence). CDR3 in DNA: TGTGCCAGCAGTTACTCGCAGGGTAATTTAAACACCATATATTTT. Residues: CASSYSQGNLNTIYF.

This chain joins TRBV20-1 and TRBJ1-1; possible D gene TRBD1, 6 bases. The ends were cut back, 3 bases at V and 8 bases at J, with 25 bases in the middle. The CDR3 totals 16 residues. Germline CDR1 is DFQATT and CDR2 is SNEGSKA (reference sequence). Written as DNA, the CDR3 is TGCAGTGCTAGTTCAGGGGCCCTTCGATCAGGACTGGAAGCTTTCTTT. Protein: CSASSGALRSGLEAFF.

V and J are TRBV3-1 (or the pseudogene TRBV3-2) and TRBJ1-1; a possible D gene is TRBD1 (5 bases). Trimming took off 0 bases at V and 4 bases at J, with 15 bases between the two ends. CDR1 and CDR2 (germline): LGHDT, YNNKEL (reference sequence). The CDR3 is 16 residues long. The CDR3 here is CASSQEPGRGGTEAFF. DNA of the CDR3: TGTGCCAGCAGCCAAGAACCCGGGCGCGGGGGCACTGAAGCTTTCTTT.

The chain joins TRBV28 to TRBJ2-6; 8 nucleotides line up with TRBD1. This CDR3 contains 17 residues. Germline V lookup: CDR1 MDHEN, CDR2 SYDVKM. V lost 4 bases, J lost 0 bases, and 5 bases stayed unmatched. The DNA of the CDR3 is TGTGCCAGCAGTTCCGGGACAGGACTCTCTGGGGCCAACGTCCTGACTTTC. Its protein product is CASSSGTGLSGANVLTF.

V is TRBV18 and J is TRBJ1-4, with a possible D match to TRBD1 (6 bases). The V and J ends lost 6 bases and 7 bases respectively, with 18 bases between them. The CDR3 totals 15 residues. Germline assignment: CDR1 KGHSH and CDR2 LQKENI. CDR3 protein: CASSLNREKVEKLFF. The CDR3 nucleotides are TGTGCCAGCTCCCTAAACAGGGAGAAGGTTGAAAAACTGTTTTTT. Combining the CDR3 with reference TRBV18 and TRBJ1-4 gives the whole variable domain NAGVMQNPRHLVRRRGQEARLRCSPMKGHSHVYWYRQLPEEGLKFMVYLQKENIIDESGMPKERFSAEFPKEGPSILRIQQVVRGDSAAYFCASSLNREKVEKLFFGSGTQLSVL.